This T cell receptor (beta chain) was captured in a study of T cells in women clearing cervical HPV infection. Across the whole study: No precancer developed; the control's incident HPV16 infection cleared within 12 months.

Study findings and constraints: CIN3+ cases had significantly higher TCR richness than controls; evenness did not differ.

The germline V gene has CDR1 LNHDA and CDR2 SQIVND (reference sequence). This CDR3 contains 14 residues. Genomic DNA, averaging about 1,300 ng per sample, yielded TCR beta CDR3 via immunoSEQ. The data were produced by immunoSEQ multiplex PCR, yet TCRdb's version contains in-frame clones alone and is incomplete. Its listing shows 25,000 to 35,000 clones. Comments on this clone: Its cognate antigen is unknown. The CDR3 end is not reached by the read, which stops 3 residues before it; the germline J gene fills it in.

The sample was blood buffy coat. The receptor was derived from a woman between 18 and 75 years old with a cervical HPV16 infection that either progressed to CIN3+ or cleared (not recorded which). V and J are TRBV19 and TRBJ2-4; possibly TRBD1 for D (5 bases). CDR3 in amino acids: CASSIGRAEMSQYF. The sequenced CDR3 bases are TGTGCCAGTAGTATTGGCAGGGCGGAAATGAGT. The full variable domain, with the rest looked up from reference TRBV19 and TRBJ2-4, is DGGITQSPKYLFRKEGQNVTLSCEQNLNHDAMYWYRQDPGQGLRLIYYSQIVNDFQKGDIAEGYSVSREKKESFPLTVTSAQKNPTAFYLCASSIGRAEMSQYFGAGTRLSVL.